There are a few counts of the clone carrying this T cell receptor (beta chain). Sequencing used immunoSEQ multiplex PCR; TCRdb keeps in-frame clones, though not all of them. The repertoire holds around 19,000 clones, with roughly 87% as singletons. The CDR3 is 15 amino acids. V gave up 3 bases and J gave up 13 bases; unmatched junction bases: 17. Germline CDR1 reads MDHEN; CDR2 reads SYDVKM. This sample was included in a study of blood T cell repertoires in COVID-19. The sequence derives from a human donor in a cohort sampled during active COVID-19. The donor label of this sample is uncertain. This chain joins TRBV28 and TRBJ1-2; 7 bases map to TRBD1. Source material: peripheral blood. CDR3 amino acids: CASSFRNVRRGRSTF. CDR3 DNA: TGTGCCAGCAGTTTCAGGAATGTAAGGAGGGGGCGCTCCACCTTC.